This T cell receptor beta chain originates from a study of blood T cell repertoires in COVID-19. Assay used: immunoSEQ multiplex PCR; TCRdb lists only in-frame clones, some missing. The data hold under 200,000 clones, with around nine tenths observed a single time. What was sequenced was peripheral blood. This clonotype originated in a man in his 60s with COVID-19, enrolled during active disease.

The CDR3 DNA reads as TGTGCCAGCAGCTCTGGCCGGCAGGGTGAATTGGGCTACACCTTC. Amino acids: CASSSGRQGELGYTF. The J gene is TRBJ1-2, the V gene TRBV7-2; possibly TRBD1 for D (5 bases). Trimming left V 4 bases short and J 8 bases short, with 20 bases between. The germline CDR1 and CDR2 sequences are SGHTA and FQGNSA. The CDR3 spans 15 residues.